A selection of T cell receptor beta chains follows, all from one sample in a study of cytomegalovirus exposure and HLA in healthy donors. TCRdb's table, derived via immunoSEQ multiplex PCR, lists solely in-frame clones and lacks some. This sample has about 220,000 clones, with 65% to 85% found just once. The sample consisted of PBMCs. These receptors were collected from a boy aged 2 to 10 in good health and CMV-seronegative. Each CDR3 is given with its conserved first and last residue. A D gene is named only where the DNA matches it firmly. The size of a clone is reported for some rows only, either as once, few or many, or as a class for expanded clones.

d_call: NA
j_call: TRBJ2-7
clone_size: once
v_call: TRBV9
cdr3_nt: TGTGCCAGCAGCGTAGGCCTAATCACCTACGAGCAGTACTTC
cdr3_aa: CASSVGLITYEQYF

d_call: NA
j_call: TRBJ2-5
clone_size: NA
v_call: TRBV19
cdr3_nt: TGTGCCAGTAGTATAGGACAAGTGGAGACCCAGTACTTC
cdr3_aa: CASSIGQVETQYF

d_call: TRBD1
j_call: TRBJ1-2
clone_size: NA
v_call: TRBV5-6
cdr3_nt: TGTGCCAGCAGCTTCGGGACAGATGGATTGCGCTATGGCTACACCTTC
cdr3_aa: CASSFGTDGLRYGYTF

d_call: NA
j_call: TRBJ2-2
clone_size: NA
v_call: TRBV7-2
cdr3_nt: TGTGCCAGCAGCTTTCTCGGAGGGAACACCGGGGAGCTGTTTTTT
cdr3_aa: CASSFLGGNTGELFF

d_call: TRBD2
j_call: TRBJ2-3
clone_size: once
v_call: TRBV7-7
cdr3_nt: TGTGCTAGCAGCTTGGGGACTAGCGGGAACACAGATACGCAGTATTTT
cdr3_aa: CASSLGTSGNTDTQYF

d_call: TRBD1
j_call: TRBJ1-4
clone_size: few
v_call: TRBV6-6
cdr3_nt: TGTGCCAGCAGTTATACACAGGGGTCTCCTAATGAAAAACTGTTTTTT
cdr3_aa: CASSYTQGSPNEKLFF

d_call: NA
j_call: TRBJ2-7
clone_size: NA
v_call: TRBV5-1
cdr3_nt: TGCGCCAGCAGCTTGGACTGGGGAGCCAGGAACGAGCAGTACTTC
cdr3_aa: CASSLDWGARNEQYF

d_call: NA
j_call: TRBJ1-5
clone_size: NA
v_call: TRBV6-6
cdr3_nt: TGTGCCAGCAGTTACGCGTCGGGGGATAGCAATCAGCCCCAGCATTTT
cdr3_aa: CASSYASGDSNQPQHF

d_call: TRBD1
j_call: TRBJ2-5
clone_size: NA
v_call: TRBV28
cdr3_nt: TGTGCCAGCAGTTCTGGACAGGGGGCCAAGACCCAGTACTTC
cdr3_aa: CASSSGQGAKTQYF

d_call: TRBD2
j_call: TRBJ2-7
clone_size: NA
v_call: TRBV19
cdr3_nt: TGTGCCAGTAGTATAACTAGCGGGTACGAGCAGTACTTC
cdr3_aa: CASSITSGYEQYF

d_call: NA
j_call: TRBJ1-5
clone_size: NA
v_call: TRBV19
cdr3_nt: TGTGCCAGTAGTGCCCGGGGATGGAAGCAGCCCCAGCATTTT
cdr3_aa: CASSARGWKQPQHF

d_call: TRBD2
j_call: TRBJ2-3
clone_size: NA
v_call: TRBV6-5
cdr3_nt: TGTGCCAGCAGTAGGACTAGCGGGTCAGATACGCAGTATTTT
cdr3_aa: CASSRTSGSDTQYF

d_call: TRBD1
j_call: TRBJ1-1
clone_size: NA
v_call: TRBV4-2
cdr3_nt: TGTGCCAGCAGCCCTGACAGGGGTGAAGCTTTCTTT
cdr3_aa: CASSPDRGEAFF

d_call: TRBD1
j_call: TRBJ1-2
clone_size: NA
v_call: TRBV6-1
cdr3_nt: TGTGCCAGCAGTGAACGGGACAGCTTTATCTTTGGCTACACCTTC
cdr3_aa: CASSERDSFIFGYTF

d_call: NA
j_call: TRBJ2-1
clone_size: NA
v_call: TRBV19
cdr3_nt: TGTGCCAGTAGTATTGGAGGGCACGCCTACAATGAGCAGTTCTTC
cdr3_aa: CASSIGGHAYNEQFF

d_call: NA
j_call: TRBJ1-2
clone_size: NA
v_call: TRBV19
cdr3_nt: TGTGCCAGTAGTATGTGGGAGTCTGGCTACACCTTC
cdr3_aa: CASSMWESGYTF

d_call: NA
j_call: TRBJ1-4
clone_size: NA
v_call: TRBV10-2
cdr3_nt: TGCGCCAGCCGGGAAAAGGCTAATGAAAAACTGTTTTTT
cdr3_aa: CASREKANEKLFF

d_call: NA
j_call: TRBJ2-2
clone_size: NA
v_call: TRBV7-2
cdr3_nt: TGTGCCAGCAGCTTAGCGCTAATGACAGACAACACCGGGGAGCTGTTTTTT
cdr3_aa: CASSLALMTDNTGELFF

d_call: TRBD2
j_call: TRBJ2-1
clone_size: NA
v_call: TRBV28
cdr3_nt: TGTGCCAGCAGTTTAAATTTGATAGCGGGAGATACCCACTACAATGAGCAGTTCTTC
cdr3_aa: CASSLNLIAGDTHYNEQFF

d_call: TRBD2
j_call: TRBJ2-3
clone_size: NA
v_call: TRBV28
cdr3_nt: TGTGCCAGCAGGGAAAGGACAGTAAGGACTAGCGGCACAGATACGCAGTATTTT
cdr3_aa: CASRERTVRTSGTDTQYF

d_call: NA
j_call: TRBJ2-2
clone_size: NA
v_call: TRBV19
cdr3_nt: TGTGCCAGTAGTATATCGAGCGGGGAGCTGTTTTTT
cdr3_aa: CASSISSGELFF

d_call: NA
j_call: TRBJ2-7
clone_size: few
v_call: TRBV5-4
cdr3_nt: TGTGCCAGCAGCTTGGGTGAAGGGGTCTCCTACGAGCAGTACTTC
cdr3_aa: CASSLGEGVSYEQYF

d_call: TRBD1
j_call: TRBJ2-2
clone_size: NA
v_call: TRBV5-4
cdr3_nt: TGTGCCAGCAGCAACGACAGGGGGTCGAACACCGGGGAGCTGTTTTTT
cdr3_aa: CASSNDRGSNTGELFF

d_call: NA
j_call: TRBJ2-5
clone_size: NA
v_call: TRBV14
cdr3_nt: TGTGCCAGCAGCCAAGATGTGTTTTTGGCCCGAAAAGAGACCCAGTACTTC
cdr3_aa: CASSQDVFLARKETQYF

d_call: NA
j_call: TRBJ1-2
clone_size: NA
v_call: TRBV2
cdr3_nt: TGTGCCAGCAGTGCTTCACAGGGAGTCTATGGCTACACCTTC
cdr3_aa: CASSASQGVYGYTF

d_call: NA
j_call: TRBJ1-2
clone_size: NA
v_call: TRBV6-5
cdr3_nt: TGTGCCAGCAGTTACTCGGCTCAGGGGACCAACTATGGCTACACCTTC
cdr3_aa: CASSYSAQGTNYGYTF

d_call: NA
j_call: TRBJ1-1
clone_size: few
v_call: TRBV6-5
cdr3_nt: TGTGCCAGCAGTGCCCACCACGGGAACACTGAAGCTTTCTTT
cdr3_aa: CASSAHHGNTEAFF

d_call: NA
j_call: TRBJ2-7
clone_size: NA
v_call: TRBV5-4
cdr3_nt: TGTGCCAGCAGCTCGAACTACAGGGACGACGAGCAGTACTTC
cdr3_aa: CASSSNYRDDEQYF

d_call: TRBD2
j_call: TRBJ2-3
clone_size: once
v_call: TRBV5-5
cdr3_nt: TGTGCCAGCAGCTACGGGACTAGCGGGAGTTGGGATACGCAGTATTTT
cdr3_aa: CASSYGTSGSWDTQYF

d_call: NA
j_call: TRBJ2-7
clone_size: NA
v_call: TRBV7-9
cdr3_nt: TGTGCCAGCAGCGCTACCGGTGGTCCGGAGCAGTACTTC
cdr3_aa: CASSATGGPEQYF

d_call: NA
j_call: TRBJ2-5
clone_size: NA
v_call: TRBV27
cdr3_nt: TGTGCCAGCAGTTGGCGCAGGTCACAAGAGACCCAGTACTTC
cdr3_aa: CASSWRRSQETQYF

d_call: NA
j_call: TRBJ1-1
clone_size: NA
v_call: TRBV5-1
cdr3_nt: TGCGCCAGCAGGAAGGACAGGAACACTGAAGCTTTCTTT
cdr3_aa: CASRKDRNTEAFF

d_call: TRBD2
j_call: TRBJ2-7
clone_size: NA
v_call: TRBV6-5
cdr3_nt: TGTGCCGGCAGTCCGACTAGCGGGAGCTCCGAGCAGTACTTC
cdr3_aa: CAGSPTSGSSEQYF

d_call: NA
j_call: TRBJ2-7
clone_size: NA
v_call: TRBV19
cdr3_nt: TGTGCCAGTAGTATAGTCACAGGGCCAACCTACGAGCAGTACTTC
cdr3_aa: CASSIVTGPTYEQYF

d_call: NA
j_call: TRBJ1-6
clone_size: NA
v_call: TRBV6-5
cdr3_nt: TGTGCCAGCTATGACACCGCCATATTCACCCTCCACTTT
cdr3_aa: CASYDTAIFTLHF

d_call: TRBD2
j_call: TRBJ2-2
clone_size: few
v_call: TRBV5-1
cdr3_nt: TGCGCCAGCAGAATCGGGAGGGCCTTAACCGGGGAGCTGTTTTTT
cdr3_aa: CASRIGRALTGELFF

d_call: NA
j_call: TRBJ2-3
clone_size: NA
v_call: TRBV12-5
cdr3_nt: TGTGCTAGTGGTTTGTCAGTGGCAGATACGCAGTATTTT
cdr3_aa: CASGLSVADTQYF

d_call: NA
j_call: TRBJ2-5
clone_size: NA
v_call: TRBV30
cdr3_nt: TGTGCCTGGAGTGTAATTAAAGAGACCCAGTACTTC
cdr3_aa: CAWSVIKETQYF

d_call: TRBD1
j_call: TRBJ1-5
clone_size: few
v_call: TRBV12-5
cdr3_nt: TGTGCTAGTGGTTCCAGTCGACAGGGCAGGACTCAGCCCCAGCATTTT
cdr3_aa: CASGSSRQGRTQPQHF

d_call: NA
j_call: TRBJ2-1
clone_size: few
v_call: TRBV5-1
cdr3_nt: TGCGCCAGCAGCTTGGGCGGGGTTGGAGTGGGTGAGCAGTTCTTC
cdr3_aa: CASSLGGVGVGEQFF

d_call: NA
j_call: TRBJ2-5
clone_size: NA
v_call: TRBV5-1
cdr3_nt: TGCGCCAGCAGCTTGTCGGCAGGAGGAGGCCAAGAGACCCAGTACTTC
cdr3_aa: CASSLSAGGGQETQYF

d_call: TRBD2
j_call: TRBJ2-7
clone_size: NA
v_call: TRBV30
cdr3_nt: TGTGCCTGGACTGCTAGCGGGGGGGCTCCCTACGAGCAGTACTTC
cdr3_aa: CAWTASGGAPYEQYF

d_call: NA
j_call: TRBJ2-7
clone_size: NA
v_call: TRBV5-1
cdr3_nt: TGCGCCAGCAGCTTGGCGAGGGAGTCCTACGAGCAGTACTTC
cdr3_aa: CASSLARESYEQYF

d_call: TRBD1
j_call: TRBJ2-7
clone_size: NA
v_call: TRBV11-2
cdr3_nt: TGTGCCAGCTCACTGACAGGGGCCTACGAGCAGTACTTC
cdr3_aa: CASSLTGAYEQYF

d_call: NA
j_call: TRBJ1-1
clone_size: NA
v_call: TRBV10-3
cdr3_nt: TGTGCCATCAGTGCTGGTTTCGGAGAGAGGGTAGCTTTCTTT
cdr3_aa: CAISAGFGERVAFF

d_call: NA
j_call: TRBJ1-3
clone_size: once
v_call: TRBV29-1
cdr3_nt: TGCAGCGTCTCTAGGGGGACTGGAAACACCATATATTTT
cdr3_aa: CSVSRGTGNTIYF

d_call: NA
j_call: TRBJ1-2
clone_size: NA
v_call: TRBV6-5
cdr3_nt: TGTGCCAGCAGTCCATCTCGAGAGGGAATCCGTGGCTACACCTTC
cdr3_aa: CASSPSREGIRGYTF

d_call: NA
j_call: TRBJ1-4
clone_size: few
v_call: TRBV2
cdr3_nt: TGTGCCAGCAGTGCCCTTGAAGGAGATGAAAAACTGTTTTTT
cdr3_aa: CASSALEGDEKLFF

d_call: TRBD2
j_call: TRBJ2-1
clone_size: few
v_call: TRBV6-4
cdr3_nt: TGTGCCAGCAGTCCCCAGCGGGGGCAGCAGGATGAGCAGTTCTTC
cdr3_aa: CASSPQRGQQDEQFF

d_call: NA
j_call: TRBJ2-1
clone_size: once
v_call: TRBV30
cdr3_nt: TGTGCCTGGGGTCAGATCAATGAGCAGTTCTTC
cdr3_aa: CAWGQINEQFF

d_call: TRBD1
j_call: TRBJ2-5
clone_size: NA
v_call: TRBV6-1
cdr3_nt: TGTGCCAGCAGTGCATTGGGACAGGGAGTGGAGGAGACCCAGTACTTC
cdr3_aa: CASSALGQGVEETQYF

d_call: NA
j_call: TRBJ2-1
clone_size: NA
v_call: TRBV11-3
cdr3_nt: TGTGCCACCTCTCCGCAGGGTTCCTACAATGAGCAGTTCTTC
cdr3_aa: CATSPQGSYNEQFF

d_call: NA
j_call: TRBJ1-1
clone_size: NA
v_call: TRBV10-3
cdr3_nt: TGTGCCATCAGTGAGGGGGGGTCCCCTGAAGCTTTCTTT
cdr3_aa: CAISEGGSPEAFF

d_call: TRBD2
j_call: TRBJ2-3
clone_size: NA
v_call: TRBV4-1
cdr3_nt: TGCGCCAGCAGCCAAGCCGGGACTAGCGGCGCAGATACGCAGTATTTT
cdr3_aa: CASSQAGTSGADTQYF

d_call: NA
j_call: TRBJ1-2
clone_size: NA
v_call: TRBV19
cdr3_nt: TGTGCCAGTAGCGTACAGGGAGACGGCTACACCTTC
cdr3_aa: CASSVQGDGYTF

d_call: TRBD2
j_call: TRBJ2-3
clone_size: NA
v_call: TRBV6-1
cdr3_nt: TGTGCCAGCAGTGCAGTAGCGGGGGCTAGCACAGATACGCAGTATTTT
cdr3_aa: CASSAVAGASTDTQYF

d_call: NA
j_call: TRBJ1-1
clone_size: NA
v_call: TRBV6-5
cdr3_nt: TGTGCCAGCAGTTACCGCCCCGGGGGAGGTACTGAAGCTTTCTTT
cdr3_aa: CASSYRPGGGTEAFF